This passage covers 24 T cell receptor beta chains from one sample sequenced in a study of cytomegalovirus exposure and HLA in healthy donors. Some clones are missing from TCRdb's copy, which holds only in-frame ones; the method was immunoSEQ multiplex PCR. The data contain about 140,000 clones, just over 85% of them singletons. Source material: PBMCs. Source of these receptors: a woman younger than 30 in good health and CMV-seropositive.

Only a few counts were recorded for this clone. The chain uses TRBV7-9 and TRBJ2-7, with a possible D match to TRBD2 (6 bases). Looked up from germline, CDR1 is SEHNR and CDR2 is FQNEAQ (reference sequence). V was trimmed by 11 bases and J by 6 bases, leaving 14 bases between them. The CDR3 has 11 amino acids. Here the CDR3 reads CAGGTGGEQYF. DNA of the CDR3: TGTGCCGGGGGGACTGGCGGCGAGCAGTACTTC.

The chain recombines TRBV7-9 with TRBJ2-5; tentative D call: TRBD2 (6 bases). The CDR3 is 14 residues long. The germline V gene encodes CDR1 SEHNR and CDR2 FQNEAQ (reference sequence). V was shortened by 2 bases and J by 2 bases, with 9 bases between the two germline ends. The DNA for the CDR3 is TGTGCCAGCAGCTTAATGGGGGGACAAGAGACCCAGTACTTC. Encoded protein: CASSLMGGQETQYF.

CDR3 amino acids: CASSPMGGGTDTQYF. Here the CDR3 DNA reads TGTGCCAGCAGCCCCATGGGAGGCGGCACAGATACGCAGTATTTT. V is TRBV4-2 and J is TRBJ2-3; tentative D call: TRBD2 (6 bases). The germline CDR1 and CDR2 sequences are LGHNA and YNFKEQ. V was cut by 4 bases and J by 1 base, with 12 bases left in between. This CDR3 is 15 amino acids long.

CDR3 sequence: CSVDVRGTETQYF. CDR3 coding DNA: TGCAGCGTTGATGTAAGGGGCACAGAGACCCAGTACTTC. The chain links TRBV29-1 to TRBJ2-5, with TRBD1 as a possible D gene (5 bases). Germline V gene data show CDR1 as SQVTM and CDR2 as ANQGSEA. V shed 3 bases and J shed 4 bases, with 12 bases lying between them. The CDR3 has 13 amino acids. The full variable domain, completed using reference TRBV29-1 and TRBJ2-5, is SAVISQKPSRDICQRGTSLTIQCQVDSQVTMMFWYRQQPGQSLTLIATANQGSEATYESGFVIDKFPISRPNLTFSTLTVSNMSPEDSSIYLCSVDVRGTETQYFGPGTRLLVL.

This chain uses TRBV4-2 with TRBJ2-7; D ambiguous. Germline CDR1 reads LGHNA; CDR2 reads YNFKEQ. The CDR3 is 13 amino acids. V lost 0 bases and J 7 bases, leaving 10 bases between the germline ends. In DNA form, the CDR3 reads TGTGCCAGCAGCCAAGATCGAAGTACTGAGCAGTACTTC. Amino acids: CASSQDRSTEQYF.

J is TRBJ1-1 and V is TRBV19; 7 nucleotides align to TRBD1. The junction had 8 bases not matched to a gene; V was cut back by 1 base and J by 3 bases. CDR3 length: 16 residues. Germline values: CDR1 LNHDA, CDR2 SQIVND (reference sequence). The CDR3 nucleotides read TGTGCCAGTAGTATAGGCCCGAGGGGGCCGGACACTGAAGCTTTCTTT. This translates into CASSIGPRGPDTEAFF.

The gene calls are TRBV4-3 and TRBJ2-6, with TRBD2 matching over 8 bases. This CDR3 has 17 residues. V shed 1 base, J shed 0 bases, and the junction held 2 bases outside the gene matches. The germline V gene has CDR1 LGHNA and CDR2 YSLEER. CDR3: CASSQGTSSSGANVLTF. CDR3 DNA sequence: TGCGCCAGCAGCCAAGGGACTAGCAGCTCTGGGGCCAACGTCCTGACTTTC.

V is TRBV4-3 and J is TRBJ1-2; D not resolved. Germline CDR1 reads LGHNA; CDR2 reads YSLEER. Trimming removed 0 bases from V and 5 bases from J, with 4 bases in between. This CDR3 spans 12 amino acids. In DNA, the CDR3 is TGCGCCAGCAGCCAAGACGGGTATGGCTACACCTTC. It is translated as CASSQDGYGYTF.

This chain links TRBV7-2 with TRBJ1-1; D ambiguous. The germline V gene has CDR1 SGHTA and CDR2 FQGNSA. V was shortened by 7 bases and J by 4 bases, with 13 bases between the two germline ends. The CDR3 sequence is 13 residues long. Here the CDR3 DNA reads TGTGCCAGCAATCCCCGAACCGGCACTGAAGCTTTCTTT. Protein: CASNPRTGTEAFF.

V usage is TRBV5-1 and J usage is TRBJ1-1, with 7 bases that match TRBD1. Trimming at V came to 2 bases and at J to 4 bases, leaving 8 bases not matched to a gene. Germline CDR1 SGHRS, CDR2 YFSETQ. This CDR3 comprises 15 residues. The CDR3 here is CASSLQTGATTEAFF. As DNA, the CDR3 is TGCGCCAGCAGCTTACAAACAGGGGCGACCACTGAAGCTTTCTTT.

The chain uses TRBV5-4 and TRBJ1-4; TRBD1 matches 11 bases. The V and J ends lost 3 bases and 6 bases, in that order; junction bases with no gene match: 7. This CDR3 comprises 16 residues. Looked up from germline, CDR1 is SGHNT and CDR2 is YYREEE (reference sequence). CDR3 in DNA: TGTGCCAGCAGCTCAGGGACAGGGGGACTGGATGAAAAACTGTTTTTT. Amino acid sequence: CASSSGTGGLDEKLFF.

This clone is a singleton in its sample. DNA of the CDR3: TGTGCCAGCAGTTTCTGGCCCAGCAATCAGCCCCAGCATTTT. It specifies CASSFWPSNQPQHF. The rearrangement uses TRBV28 and TRBJ1-5; D gene unclear. V gave up 3 bases and J gave up 1 base, with 7 bases separating them. The CDR3 consists of 14 residues. The germline gives CDR1 MDHEN, CDR2 SYDVKM.

The CDR3 here is CASSDPGTASGNTIYF. As DNA, the CDR3 is TGCGCCAGCAGCGATCCCGGGACAGCAAGTGGAAACACCATATATTTT. The genes are TRBV5-1 and TRBJ1-3; TRBD1 aligns across 7 bases. This CDR3 spans 16 amino acids. The V and J ends lost 4 bases and 3 bases, in that order; junction bases with no gene match: 10. Germline CDR1 and CDR2: SGHRS and YFSETQ.

This chain connects TRBV19 to TRBJ2-3; TRBD2 might be the D (7 bases). Trimming took 0 bases from V and 4 from J, leaving 17 bases between them. CDR1 is LNHDA, CDR2 SQIVND, per germline (reference sequence). The CDR3 runs to 17 residues. The CDR3 sequence: CASSIDPRGGVSDTQYF. In nucleotides, the CDR3 is TGTGCCAGTAGTATAGATCCGAGGGGGGGCGTATCAGATACGCAGTATTTT.

This chain joins TRBV27 and TRBJ1-5, with D unresolved. This CDR3 spans 13 amino acids. CDR1 and CDR2 (germline): MNHEY, SMNVEV (reference sequence). V gave up 2 bases and J gave up 5 bases, with 7 bases separating them. CDR3 amino acids: CASSLNVYQPQHF. The CDR3 region has the DNA TGTGCCAGCAGTTTAAATGTATATCAGCCCCAGCATTTT.

The rearrangement joins TRBV5-8 to TRBJ2-7; 8 bases align to TRBD2. The V gene end was trimmed by 2 bases and the J gene end by 1 base; junction bases not matched to a gene: 5. The CDR3 totals 15 residues. In germline, CDR1 is SGHTS, CDR2 YDEGEE. The DNA for the CDR3 is TGTGCCAGCAGCTTCAGAGCGGGAGCGTCCTACGAGCAGTACTTC. It yields the protein CASSFRAGASYEQYF.

The chain has TRBV27 and TRBJ1-1; TRBD1 might be the D (5 bases). The CDR3 totals 13 residues. Germline V lookup: CDR1 MNHEY, CDR2 SMNVEV (reference sequence). V was clipped by 3 bases and J by 3 bases, with 8 bases between them. CDR3 nucleotides: TGTGCCAGCAGTTTTGACAGACACACTGAAGCTTTCTTT. It encodes CASSFDRHTEAFF.

J is TRBJ1-2 and V is TRBV28; maybe TRBD1 (5 bases). V lost 3 bases and J lost 7, with 9 bases in between. This CDR3 has 12 amino acids. Germline CDR1 and CDR2: MDHEN and SYDVKM. The CDR3 sequence is CASSFGGIGYTF. The DNA for the CDR3 is TGTGCCAGCAGTTTCGGGGGGATTGGCTACACCTTC.

V and J are TRBV28 and TRBJ1-5; D perhaps matches TRBD1 (5 bases). V shed 7 bases and J shed 5 bases, with 12 bases lying between them. The germline CDR1 and CDR2 sequences are MDHEN and SYDVKM. The CDR3 sequence is 13 residues long. The CDR3 DNA reads TGTGCCAGCATGGGAAGGGGCTATCAGCCCCAGCATTTT. Amino acids: CASMGRGYQPQHF.

There are many counts of this clone. The chain couples TRBV19 to TRBJ2-1, with 7 bases that match TRBD1. Germline trimming cut 3 bases from V and 4 bases from J; bases unmatched to any gene: 9. The CDR3 is 16 residues long. The germline CDR1 and CDR2 sequences are LNHDA and SQIVND (reference sequence). The DNA of the CDR3 is TGTGCCAGTAGTATTACCGCAGGGGGATCGTACAATGAGCAGTTCTTC. Translated: CASSITAGGSYNEQFF. Filled out from reference TRBV19 and TRBJ2-1, the complete variable domain reads DGGITQSPKYLFRKEGQNVTLSCEQNLNHDAMYWYRQDPGQGLRLIYYSQIVNDFQKGDIAEGYSVSREKKESFPLTVTSAQKNPTAFYLCASSITAGGSYNEQFFGPGTRLTVL.

This rearrangement joins TRBV5-1 to TRBJ1-1; D is unclear. The V gene lost 0 bases and the J gene lost 5 bases, with 14 bases spanning the gap. From germline, CDR1 is SGHRS and CDR2 YFSETQ. This CDR3 is 15 amino acids long. CDR3: CASSLASPADTEAFF. The CDR3 DNA is TGCGCCAGCAGCTTGGCCTCCCCGGCGGATACTGAAGCTTTCTTT.

The chain employs TRBV6-5 and TRBJ1-6; TRBD1 aligns across 7 bases. Germline assignment: CDR1 MNHEY and CDR2 SVGAGI. The ends lost 7 bases at V and 7 bases at J; junction bases unmatched: 7. This CDR3 spans 14 amino acids. The DNA for the CDR3 is TGTGCCAGCACCTCGGGACAGCGAAATTCACCCCTCCACTTT. This encodes CASTSGQRNSPLHF.

The chain carries TRBV2 and TRBJ1-2; 7 bases map to TRBD1. The V gene end was trimmed by 6 bases and the J gene end by 7 bases; junction bases not matched to a gene: 8. There are 13 residues in the CDR3. Germline CDR1 SNHLY, CDR2 FYNNEI. The CDR3 DNA sequence: TGTGCCAGCAGGGGAATAACAGGGGCTGGCTACACCTTC. It is translated as CASRGITGAGYTF.

V usage is TRBV5-1 and J usage is TRBJ1-1; 7 positions agree with TRBD1. Per germline, CDR1 SGHRS and CDR2 YFSETQ. Germline trimming cut 3 bases from V and 5 bases from J; bases unmatched to any gene: 19. This CDR3 contains 18 residues. The CDR3 spells CASSSLAGQLYEITEAFF. In DNA form, the CDR3 reads TGCGCCAGCAGCTCTCTCGCGGGACAGTTATATGAAATAACTGAAGCTTTCTTT.